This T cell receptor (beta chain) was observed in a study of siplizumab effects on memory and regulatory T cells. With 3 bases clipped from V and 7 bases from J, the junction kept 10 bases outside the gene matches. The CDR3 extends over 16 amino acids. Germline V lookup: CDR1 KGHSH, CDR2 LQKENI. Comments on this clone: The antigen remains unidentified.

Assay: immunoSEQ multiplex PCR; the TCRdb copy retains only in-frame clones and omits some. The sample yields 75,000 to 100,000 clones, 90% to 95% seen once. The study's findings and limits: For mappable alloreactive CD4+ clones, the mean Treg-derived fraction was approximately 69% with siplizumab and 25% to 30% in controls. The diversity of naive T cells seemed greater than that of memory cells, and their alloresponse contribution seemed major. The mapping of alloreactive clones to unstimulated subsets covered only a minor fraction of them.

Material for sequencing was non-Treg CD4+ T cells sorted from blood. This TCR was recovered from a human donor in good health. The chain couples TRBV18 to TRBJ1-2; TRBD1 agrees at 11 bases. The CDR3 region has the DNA TGTGCCAGCTCACCCCTGACCGGGACAGGGGGTATTGGCTACACCTTC. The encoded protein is CASSPLTGTGGIGYTF.